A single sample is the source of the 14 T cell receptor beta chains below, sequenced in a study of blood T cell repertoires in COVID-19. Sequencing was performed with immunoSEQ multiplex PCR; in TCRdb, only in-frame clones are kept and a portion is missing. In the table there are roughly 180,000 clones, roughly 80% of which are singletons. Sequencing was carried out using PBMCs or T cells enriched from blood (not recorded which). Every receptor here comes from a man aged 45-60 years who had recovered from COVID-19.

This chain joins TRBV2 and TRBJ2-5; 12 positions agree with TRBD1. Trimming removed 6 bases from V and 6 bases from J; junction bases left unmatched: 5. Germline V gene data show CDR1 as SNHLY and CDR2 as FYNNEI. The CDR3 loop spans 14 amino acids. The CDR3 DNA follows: TGTGCCAGCAGGGCCGGGACAGGGGGCCAGACCCAGTACTTC. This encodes CASRAGTGGQTQYF.

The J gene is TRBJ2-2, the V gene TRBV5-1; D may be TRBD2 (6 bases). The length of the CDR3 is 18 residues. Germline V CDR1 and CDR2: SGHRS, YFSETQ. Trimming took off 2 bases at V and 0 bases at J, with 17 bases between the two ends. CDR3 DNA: TGCGCCAGCAGCTTCTTGGGTTTTGGGGGGACGAACACCGGGGAGCTGTTTTTT. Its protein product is CASSFLGFGGTNTGELFF.

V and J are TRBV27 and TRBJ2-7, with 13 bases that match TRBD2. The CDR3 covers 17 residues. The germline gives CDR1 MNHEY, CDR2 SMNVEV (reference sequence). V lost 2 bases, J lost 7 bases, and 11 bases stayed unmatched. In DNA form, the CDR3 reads TGTGCCAGCAGTTTACTCGGCGGACTAGCGGGGGTAGATGAGCAGTACTTC. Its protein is CASSLLGGLAGVDEQYF.

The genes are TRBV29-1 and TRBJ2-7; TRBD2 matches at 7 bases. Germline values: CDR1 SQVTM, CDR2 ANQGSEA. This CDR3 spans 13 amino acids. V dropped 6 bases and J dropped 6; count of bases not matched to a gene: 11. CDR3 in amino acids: CSVWSGRLVEQYF. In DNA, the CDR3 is TGCAGCGTCTGGTCCGGGAGGCTGGTCGAGCAGTACTTC.

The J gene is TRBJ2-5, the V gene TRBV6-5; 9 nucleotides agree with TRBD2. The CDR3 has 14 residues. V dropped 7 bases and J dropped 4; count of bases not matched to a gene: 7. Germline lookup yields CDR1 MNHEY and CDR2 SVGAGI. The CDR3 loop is CASTLIAGVETQYF. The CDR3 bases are TGTGCCAGCACCCTTATAGCGGGAGTAGAGACCCAGTACTTC.

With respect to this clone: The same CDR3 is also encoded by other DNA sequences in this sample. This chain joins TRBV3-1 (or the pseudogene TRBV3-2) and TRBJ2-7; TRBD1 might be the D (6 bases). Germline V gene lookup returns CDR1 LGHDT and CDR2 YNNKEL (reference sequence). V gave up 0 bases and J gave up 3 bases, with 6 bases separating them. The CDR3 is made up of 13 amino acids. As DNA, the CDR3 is TGTGCCAGCAGCCAAGACAGGGGCTACGAGCAGTACTTC. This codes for CASSQDRGYEQYF.

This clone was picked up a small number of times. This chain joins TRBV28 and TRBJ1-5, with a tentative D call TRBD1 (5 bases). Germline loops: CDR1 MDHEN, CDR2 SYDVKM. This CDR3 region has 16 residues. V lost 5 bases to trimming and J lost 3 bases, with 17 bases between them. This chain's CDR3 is CASSPQGLWVNQPQHF. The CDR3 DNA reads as TGTGCCAGCAGTCCTCAGGGTTTATGGGTCAATCAGCCCCAGCATTTT.

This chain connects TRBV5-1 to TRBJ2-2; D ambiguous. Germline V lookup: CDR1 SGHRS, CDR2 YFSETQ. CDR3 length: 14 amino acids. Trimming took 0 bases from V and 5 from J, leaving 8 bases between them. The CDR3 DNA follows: TGCGCCAGCAGCTTGGGACACCAAACCGGGGAGCTGTTTTTT. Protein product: CASSLGHQTGELFF.

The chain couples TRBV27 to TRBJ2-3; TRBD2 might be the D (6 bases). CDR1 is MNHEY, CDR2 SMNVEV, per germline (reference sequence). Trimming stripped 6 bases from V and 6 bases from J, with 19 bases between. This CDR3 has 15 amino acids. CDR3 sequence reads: CASSSRRESRDTQYF. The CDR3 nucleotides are TGTGCCAGCAGCTCCCGTCGGGAGAGTAGGGATACGCAGTATTTT.

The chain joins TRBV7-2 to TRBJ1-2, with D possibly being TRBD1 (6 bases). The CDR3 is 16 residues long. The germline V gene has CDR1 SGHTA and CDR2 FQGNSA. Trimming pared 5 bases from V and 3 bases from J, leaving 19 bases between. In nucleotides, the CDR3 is TGTGCCAGCAGCCCGGGCGGGGGGCGGACCGACTATGGCTACACCTTC. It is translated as CASSPGGGRTDYGYTF.

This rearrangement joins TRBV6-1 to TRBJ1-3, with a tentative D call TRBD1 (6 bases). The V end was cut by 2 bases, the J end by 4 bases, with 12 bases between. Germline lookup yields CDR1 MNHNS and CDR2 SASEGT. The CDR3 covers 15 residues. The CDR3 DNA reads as TGTGCCAGCAGTGAACTAGGACAGATGGGAAACACCATATATTTT. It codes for CASSELGQMGNTIYF.

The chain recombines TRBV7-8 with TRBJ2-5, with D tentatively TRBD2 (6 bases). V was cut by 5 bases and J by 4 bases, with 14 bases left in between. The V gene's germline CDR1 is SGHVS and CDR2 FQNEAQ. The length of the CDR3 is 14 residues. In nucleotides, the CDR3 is TGTGCCAGCAGCGCCTTCTACGGGGGAGAGACCCAGTACTTC. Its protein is CASSAFYGGETQYF.

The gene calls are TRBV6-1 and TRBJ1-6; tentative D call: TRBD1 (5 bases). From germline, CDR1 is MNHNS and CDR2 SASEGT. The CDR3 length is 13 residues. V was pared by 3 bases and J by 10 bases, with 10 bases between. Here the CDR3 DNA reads TGTGCCAGCAGTGATTGGGGGGAGTCACCCCTCCACTTT. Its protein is CASSDWGESPLHF.

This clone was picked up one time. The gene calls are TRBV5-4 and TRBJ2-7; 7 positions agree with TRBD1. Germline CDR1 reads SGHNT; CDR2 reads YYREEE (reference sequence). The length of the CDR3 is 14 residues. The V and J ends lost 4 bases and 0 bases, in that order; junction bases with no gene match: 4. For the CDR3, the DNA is TGTGCCAGCAGCCCGAGACAGGGCTCCTACGAGCAGTACTTC. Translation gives CASSPRQGSYEQYF. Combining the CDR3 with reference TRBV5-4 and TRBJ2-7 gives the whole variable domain ETGVTQSPTHLIKTRGQQVTLRCSSQSGHNTVSWYQQALGQGPQFIFQYYREEENGRGNFPPRFSGLQFPNYSSELNVNALELDDSALYLCASSPRQGSYEQYFGPGTRLTVT.